The following is a TCR beta chain sequence with its context. The protocol was immunoSEQ multiplex PCR, while the TCRdb copy is restricted to in-frame clones and leaves out a portion. Of approximately 360,000 clones listed, 75% to 90% are singletons. Trimming removed 1 base from V and 8 bases from J; junction bases left unmatched: 10. Looked up from germline, CDR1 is SGHTA and CDR2 is FQGTGA. This CDR3 spans 16 amino acids. This specimen belongs to a study of blood T cell repertoires in COVID-19. The sequence was obtained from a woman aged 45-65 years who had recovered from COVID-19. Input material: PBMCs or T cells enriched from blood (not recorded which). The rearrangement joins TRBV7-3 to TRBJ2-1; 8 bases map to TRBD2. The CDR3 DNA reads TGTGCCAGCAGCTTAATTTTTACGGGAGGGTTGGATGAGCAGTTCTTC. It encodes CASSLIFTGGLDEQFF.